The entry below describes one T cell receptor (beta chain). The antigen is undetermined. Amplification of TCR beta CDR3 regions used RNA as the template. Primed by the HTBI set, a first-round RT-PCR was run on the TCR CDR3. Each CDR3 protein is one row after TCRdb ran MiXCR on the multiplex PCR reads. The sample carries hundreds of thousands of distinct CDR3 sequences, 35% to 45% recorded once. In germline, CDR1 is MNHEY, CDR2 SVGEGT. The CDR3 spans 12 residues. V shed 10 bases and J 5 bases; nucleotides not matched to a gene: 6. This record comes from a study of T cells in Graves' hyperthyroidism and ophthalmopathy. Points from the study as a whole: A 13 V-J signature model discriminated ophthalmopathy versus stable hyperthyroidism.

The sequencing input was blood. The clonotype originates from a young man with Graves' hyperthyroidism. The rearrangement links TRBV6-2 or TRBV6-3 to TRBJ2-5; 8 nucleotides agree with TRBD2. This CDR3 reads CATWTSTETQYF. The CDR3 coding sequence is TGTGCCACCTGGACTAGCACGGAGACCCAGTACTTC.